This is a list of T cell receptor beta chains from one sample in a study of CD8 T cells in Susac syndrome. TCRdb used MiXCR to reprocess the immunoSEQ multiplex PCR reads, holding one entry per CDR3 protein. The sample consists of roughly 200,000 distinct CDR3 sequences, more than 90% of them appearing once. The specimen was CD4+ T cells from PBMCs. The receptors shown here come from a human donor with multiple sclerosis. Each CDR3 is given with its conserved first and last residue. The D gene is left open where the match is weak. The listing skips clone size in some rows; elsewhere it reads once, few, many or a size class.

TRBJ2-1 TRBV7-8 NA NA CASSKRPGLSSYNEQFF TGTGCCAGCAGTAAAAGACCGGGACTCAGCTCCTACAATGAGCAGTTCTTC
TRBJ1-1 TRBV28 NA NA CASIIGVGGTEAFF TGTGCCAGCATCATTGGGGTTGGGGGCACTGAAGCTTTCTTT
TRBJ1-4 TRBV15 once NA CATSRQGVDEKLFF TGTGCCACCAGCAGACAGGGAGTGGATGAAAAACTGTTTTTT
TRBJ2-1 TRBV27 NA NA CASSYEGRYNEQFF TGTGCCAGCAGTTACGAGGGGCGATACAATGAGCAGTTCTTC
TRBJ2-3 TRBV30 NA TRBD2 CAWSVASGSTDTQYF TGTGCCTGGAGTGTGGCTAGCGGGAGCACAGATACGCAGTATTTT
TRBJ2-1 TRBV2 NA NA CASRTGSSYNEQFF TGTGCCAGCAGAACAGGGAGCTCCTACAATGAGCAGTTCTTC
TRBJ1-2 TRBV30 NA NA CAWSVGSPYGYTF TGTGCCTGGAGTGTTGGTAGTCCCTATGGCTACACCTTC
TRBJ1-1 TRBV30 NA NA CAWSVVGGDEAFF TGTGCCTGGAGTGTAGTAGGTGGCGATGAAGCTTTCTTT
TRBJ2-5 TRBV20-1 NA TRBD1 CSATDRAQETQYF TGCAGTGCTACAGACAGGGCTCAAGAGACCCAGTACTTC
TRBJ1-5 TRBV6-5 NA TRBD1 CASRYSTGTASNQPQHF TGTGCCAGCAGATATTCGACCGGGACAGCTAGCAATCAGCCCCAGCATTTT
TRBJ1-2 TRBV30 NA NA CAWSVSEIDRRYNYGYTF TGTGCCTGGAGTGTCTCCGAAATCGACAGGAGATATAACTATGGCTACACCTTC
TRBJ1-2 TRBV12-3/TRBV12-4 once NA CASSSSANYGYTF TGTGCCAGCAGTTCCTCGGCCAACTATGGCTACACCTTC
TRBJ2-3 TRBV7-3 NA NA CASSLDTRGDTQYF TGTGCCAGCAGCTTAGATACTAGGGGGGATACGCAGTATTTT
TRBJ1-2 TRBV27 NA NA CASSLSAPQGNYGYTF TGTGCCAGCAGTTTATCGGCCCCCCAGGGTAACTATGGCTACACCTTC
TRBJ1-1 TRBV29-1 NA TRBD1 CSVLRGQGSTEAFF TGCAGCGTTTTAAGGGGGCAGGGATCCACTGAAGCTTTCTTT
TRBJ1-6 TRBV27 NA NA CASSPESYNSPLHF TGTGCCAGCAGTCCTGAGTCCTATAATTCACCCCTCCACTTT
TRBJ2-2 TRBV9 NA NA CASSPHRTNTGELFF TGTGCCAGCAGCCCACACAGGACGAACACCGGGGAGCTGTTTTTT
TRBJ2-7 TRBV29-1 once NA CSVDSGSYEQYF TGCAGCGTTGATTCGGGTTCCTACGAGCAGTACTTC
TRBJ1-4 TRBV20-1 NA NA CSAGSLYNEKLFF TGCAGTGCTGGTTCGCTGTACAATGAAAAACTGTTTTTT
TRBJ2-1 TRBV20-1 NA TRBD1 CSARATGGFYNEQFF TGCAGTGCTAGAGCGACAGGGGGCTTCTACAATGAGCAGTTCTTC
TRBJ2-7 TRBV20-1 once NA CSARRGGWGRDTYEQYF TGCAGTGCTAGACGGGGCGGTTGGGGTCGGGACACCTACGAGCAGTACTTC
TRBJ2-1 TRBV20-1 NA TRBD2 CSAFGTSNEQFF TGCAGTGCTTTCGGGACTAGCAATGAGCAGTTCTTC
TRBJ1-2 TRBV20-1 NA NA CSARDLGGLAGYTF TGCAGTGCTAGAGATCTGGGAGGTCTGGCCGGCTACACCTTC
TRBJ2-7 TRBV28 NA NA CASSPRVFEQYF TGTGCCAGCAGTCCCCGGGTTTTCGAGCAGTACTTC
TRBJ2-5 TRBV5-1 NA NA CASSLDLGALGETQYF TGCGCCAGCAGCTTGGATCTGGGGGCGCTTGGAGAGACCCAGTACTTC
TRBJ2-1 TRBV9 NA TRBD2 CASSVSRGGRYEQFF TGTGCCAGCAGCGTATCGCGGGGGGGTAGGTATGAGCAGTTCTTC
TRBJ2-3 TRBV20-1 once NA CSARPWDTDTQYF TGCAGTGCTAGACCTTGGGACACAGATACGCAGTATTTT
TRBJ2-5 TRBV21-1 NA NA CASSKDRETQYF TGTGCCAGCAGCAAAGACAGGGAGACCCAGTACTTC
TRBJ2-7 TRBV20-1 NA TRBD1 CSVKTGQYEQYF TGCAGTGTCAAGACAGGGCAGTACGAGCAGTACTTC
TRBJ1-1 TRBV10-3 NA NA CAISEYHEAFF TGTGCCATCAGTGAATATCATGAAGCTTTCTTT
TRBJ1-2 TRBV6-1 NA NA CASTVYGYGYTF TGTGCCAGCACAGTTTACGGCTATGGCTACACCTTC
TRBJ2-5 TRBV2 NA TRBD1 CASSPGQGLQETQYF TGTGCCAGCAGTCCGGGACAGGGACTTCAAGAGACCCAGTACTTC
TRBJ1-2 TRBV20-1 once TRBD1 CSASDYRDRVRANYGYTF TGCAGTGCTAGTGATTACCGGGACAGGGTCCGGGCTAACTATGGCTACACCTTC
TRBJ1-1 TRBV18 NA NA CASSAAAEEAFF TGTGCCAGCTCAGCTGCCGCGGAGGAAGCTTTCTTT
TRBJ2-5 TRBV20-1 NA TRBD2 CSARSSGAPQYF TGCAGTGCTAGGTCGAGCGGGGCCCCCCAGTACTTC
TRBJ1-4 TRBV29-1 NA NA CSVEDRGGREKLFF TGCAGCGTTGAAGATAGGGGCGGACGCGAAAAACTGTTTTTT
TRBJ1-2 TRBV7-9 once NA CASSTPKSLEYGYTF TGTGCCAGCAGCACCCCGAAGAGTTTGGAATATGGCTACACCTTC
TRBJ2-7 TRBV19 NA TRBD1 CAASGGPGQDHYEQYF TGTGCCGCGTCCGGTGGTCCAGGACAGGACCACTACGAGCAGTACTTC
TRBJ2-7 TRBV9 NA TRBD1 CASSVEQGATYEQYF TGTGCCAGCAGCGTAGAACAGGGGGCAACCTACGAGCAGTACTTC
TRBJ1-2 TRBV4-3 NA NA CASSFRAGNGYTF TGCGCCAGCAGCTTCCGGGCAGGGAATGGCTACACCTTC
TRBJ2-7 TRBV7-2 once NA CASSFSLGAREQYF TGTGCCAGCAGCTTCTCCCTGGGGGCGCGCGAGCAGTACTTC
TRBJ2-7 TRBV4-2 NA NA CASSQDPRLGYAYEQYF TGTGCCAGCAGCCAAGATCCCAGGCTAGGGTACGCCTACGAGCAGTACTTC
TRBJ2-2 TRBV9 once NA CASSVSSIVSGELFF TGTGCCAGCAGCGTATCGTCCATCGTTAGCGGGGAGCTGTTTTTT
TRBJ2-2 TRBV6-6 NA NA CASRSSNTGELFF TGTGCCAGCAGGAGTTCGAACACCGGGGAGCTGTTTTTT
TRBJ1-1 TRBV2 NA NA CASKLQADTEAFF TGTGCCAGCAAACTTCAGGCAGACACTGAAGCTTTCTTT
TRBJ1-4 TRBV20-1 NA NA CSAQTDQNEKLFF TGCAGTGCTCAGACAGACCAAAATGAAAAACTGTTTTTT
TRBJ2-3 TRBV12-3/TRBV12-4 few NA CASSQMTGSTDTQYF TGTGCCAGCAGCCAGATGACGGGTAGCACAGATACGCAGTATTTT
TRBJ2-7 TRBV7-8 NA TRBD1 CASSTQFPGQGVEQYF TGTGCCAGCAGCACTCAGTTCCCGGGACAGGGTGTCGAGCAGTACTTC
TRBJ1-5 TRBV7-9 NA TRBD1 CASSLLGQGPHQPQHF TGTGCCAGCAGCTTACTAGGACAGGGGCCACATCAGCCCCAGCATTTT
TRBJ2-6 TRBV15 NA NA CATSRGVASSGANVLTF TGTGCCACCAGCAGAGGCGTCGCGAGCTCTGGGGCCAACGTCCTGACTTTC
TRBJ2-5 TRBV5-4 NA TRBD2 CASSSGLAGSVQTQYF TGTGCCAGCAGCTCCGGACTAGCGGGATCTGTTCAGACCCAGTACTTC
TRBJ1-2 TRBV2 NA NA CASSELAGSYGYTF TGTGCCAGCAGTGAATTGGCAGGGAGCTATGGCTACACCTTC